The next 2 T cell receptor beta chains were all read from a single sample in a study of blood T cell repertoires in COVID-19. The protocol was immunoSEQ multiplex PCR, while the TCRdb copy is restricted to in-frame clones and leaves out a portion. The data hold around 150,000 clones, with about nine tenths observed a single time. Sequenced sample: peripheral blood. All receptors come from an older woman with active or convalescent COVID-19.

The rearrangement joins TRBV5-6 to TRBJ2-1, with TRBD2 identical over 12 bases. J was trimmed by 2 bases and V by 4 bases; bases with no gene match: 4. Germline V gene sequence: CDR1 SGHDT, CDR2 YYEEEE. This CDR3 region has 16 residues. CDR3 bases: TGTGCCAGCAGCCACGGACTAGCGGGAACCTACAATGAGCAGTTCTTC. Translation gives CASSHGLAGTYNEQFF.

The chain employs TRBV11-2 and TRBJ1-4, with 7 nucleotides matching TRBD1. With 2 bases clipped from V and 7 bases from J, the junction kept 10 bases outside the gene matches. This CDR3 is 16 amino acids long. Looked up from germline, CDR1 is SGHAT and CDR2 is FQNNGV. CDR3 sequence (DNA): TGTGCCAGCAGCTTAAGGGGGCTCGAACGATTTGAAAAACTGTTTTTT. As protein: CASSLRGLERFEKLFF.